This T cell receptor beta chain was profiled in a study of OX40 agonist ivuxolimab in advanced cancers. Study-wide context: Patients' therapy was ivuxolimab, an antibody that acts as an agonist of OX40 (CD134).

Findings of the study overall: Researchers did not establish what antigens the expanded peripheral T cells target.

The protocol was immunoSEQ multiplex PCR, while the TCRdb copy is restricted to in-frame clones and leaves out a portion. The repertoire holds about 75,000 clones, approximately 85% seen once, with about a sixth in the top ten. Points on this clone: Its antigen is not known.

The source of this sequence is an adult with an advanced solid tumor such as melanoma, head and neck, liver or kidney cancer. The sequencing used CD4+ or CD8+ T cells sorted from blood, collected in a trial of the OX40 agonist ivuxolimab.

The CDR3 is CASSLYDEQFF. DNA of the CDR3: TGTGCCAGCAGCCTATACGATGAGCAGTTCTTC. V usage is TRBV6-5 and J usage is TRBJ2-1; D not certain. The germline V gene has CDR1 MNHEY and CDR2 SVGAGI. The CDR3 runs 11 residues. V lost 6 bases and J lost 8, with 8 bases in between.